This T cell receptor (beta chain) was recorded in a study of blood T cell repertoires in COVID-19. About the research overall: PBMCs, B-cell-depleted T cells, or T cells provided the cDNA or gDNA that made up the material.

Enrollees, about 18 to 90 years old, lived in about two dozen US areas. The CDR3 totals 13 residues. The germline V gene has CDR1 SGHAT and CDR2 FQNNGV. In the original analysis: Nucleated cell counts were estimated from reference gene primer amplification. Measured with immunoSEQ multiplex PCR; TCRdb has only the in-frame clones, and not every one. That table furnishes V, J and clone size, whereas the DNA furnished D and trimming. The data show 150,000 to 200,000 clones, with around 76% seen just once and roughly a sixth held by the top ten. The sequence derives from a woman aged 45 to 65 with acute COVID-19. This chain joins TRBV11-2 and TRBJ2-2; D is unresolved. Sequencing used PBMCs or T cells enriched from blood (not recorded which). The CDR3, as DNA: TGTGGCCACCATGGGCTGGGCACCGGGGAGCTGTTTTTT. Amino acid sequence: CGHHGLGTGELFF.